This T cell receptor beta chain came from a study of blood T cells in healthy people across ages. The overall study: There was about one barcoded beta molecule captured by template switching per two T cells.

This clonotype was seen only a few times. Primed by a sample-barcoded 5' primer and a J-beta primer mix, a second PCR proceeded for about 6 to 12 cycles. Each cDNA molecule was tagged by a template-switch adaptor with 12 random nucleotides. A single record per CDR3 protein comes from TCRdb applying MiXCR to the 5' RACE reads. The data hold 800,000 to 950,000 distinct CDR3 sequences, with 48% observed a single time. Material for sequencing was blood. The receptor comes from a man aged 30 to 39 in good health.

In nucleotides, the CDR3 is TGTGCCAGCAGGCCGACAGGGGCGGTCGAGACCCAGTACTTC. Translation: CASRPTGAVETQYF. This chain links TRBV6-6 with TRBJ2-5; 8 bases fit TRBD1. The V gene's germline CDR1 is MNHNY and CDR2 SVGAGI (reference sequence). The CDR3 totals 14 residues. After removal of 6 bases from V and 5 bases from J, the junction contained 8 bases not matched to a gene.